Following are 3 T cell receptor beta chains from one sample sequenced in a study of shared clonotypes between healthy human individuals. TCRdb's copy holds only in-frame clones and misses some; the assay was immunoSEQ multiplex PCR. This table holds about 2.4 million clones, around 90% found once. Sequencing was done on a sample of naive CD4+ T cells sorted from blood. Specified subset: CD45RA+ positively selected. The receptors stem from a man aged 18 to 29 in good health.

V gene TRBV19 combines with J gene TRBJ2-5; D is ambiguous. The CDR3 contains 15 residues. Per the germline V gene, CDR1 is LNHDA and CDR2 is SQIVND (reference sequence). V was shortened by 3 bases and J by 1 base, with 12 bases between the two germline ends. The DNA for the CDR3 is TGTGCCAGTAGTATTGCGGCAGCTCCCCAAGAGACCCAGTACTTC. Translated, it gives CASSIAAAPQETQYF.

The V call is TRBV6-5, the J call TRBJ1-1; D gene ambiguous. Trimming left V 5 bases short and J 4 bases short, with 14 bases between. CDR1 is MNHEY and CDR2 is SVGAGI in the germline V gene. The CDR3 covers 14 residues. The CDR3 loop reads CASSATGLTTEAFF. The CDR3 DNA reads TGTGCCAGCAGTGCCACCGGGCTCACCACTGAAGCTTTCTTT.

There are a few counts of this clone. The chain employs TRBV2 and TRBJ1-2; TRBD1 matches 8 bases. Per the germline V gene, CDR1 is SNHLY and CDR2 is FYNNEI. V trimming: 4 bases; J trimming: 2 bases; junction bases outside the gene matches: 3. This CDR3 is 14 amino acids long. The CDR3 sequence is CASSGQGKNYGYTF. DNA for the CDR3: TGTGCCAGCAGTGGACAGGGGAAGAACTATGGCTACACCTTC.